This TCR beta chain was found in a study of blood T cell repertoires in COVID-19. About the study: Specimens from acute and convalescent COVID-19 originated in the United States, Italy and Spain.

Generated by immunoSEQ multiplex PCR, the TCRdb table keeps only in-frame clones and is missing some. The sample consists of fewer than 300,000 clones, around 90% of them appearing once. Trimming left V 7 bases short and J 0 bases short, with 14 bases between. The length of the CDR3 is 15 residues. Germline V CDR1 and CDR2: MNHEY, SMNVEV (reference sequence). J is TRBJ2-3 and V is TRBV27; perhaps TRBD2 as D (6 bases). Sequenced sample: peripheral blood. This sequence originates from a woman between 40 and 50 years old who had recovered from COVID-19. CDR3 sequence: CASTRESASTDTQYF. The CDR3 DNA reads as TGTGCCAGCACCCGGGAGTCAGCTAGCACAGATACGCAGTATTTT.